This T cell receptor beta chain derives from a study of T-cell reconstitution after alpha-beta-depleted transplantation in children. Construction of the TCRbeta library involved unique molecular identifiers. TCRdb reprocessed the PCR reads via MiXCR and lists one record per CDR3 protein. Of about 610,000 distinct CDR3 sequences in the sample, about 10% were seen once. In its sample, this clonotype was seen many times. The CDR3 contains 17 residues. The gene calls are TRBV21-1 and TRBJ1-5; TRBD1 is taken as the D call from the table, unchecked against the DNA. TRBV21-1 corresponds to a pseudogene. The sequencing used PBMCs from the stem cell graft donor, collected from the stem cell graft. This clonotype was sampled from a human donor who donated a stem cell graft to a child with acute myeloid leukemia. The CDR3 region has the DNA TGTGCCAGCAGCCGGGGGAAGGGAAGATTTGGTAATCAGCCCCAGCATTTT. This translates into CASSRGKGRFGNQPQHF.